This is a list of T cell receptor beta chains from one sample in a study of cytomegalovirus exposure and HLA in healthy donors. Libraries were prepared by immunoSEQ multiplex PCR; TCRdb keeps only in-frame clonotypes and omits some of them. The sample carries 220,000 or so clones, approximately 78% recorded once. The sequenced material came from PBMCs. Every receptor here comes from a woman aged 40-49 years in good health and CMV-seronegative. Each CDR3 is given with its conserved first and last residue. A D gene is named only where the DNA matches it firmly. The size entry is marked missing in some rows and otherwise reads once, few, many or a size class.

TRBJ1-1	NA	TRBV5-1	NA	TGCGCCAGCAGCTTGGATGGGGCCACATACCGGATGAACACTGAAGCTTTCTTT	CASSLDGATYRMNTEAFF
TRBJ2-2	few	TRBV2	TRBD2	TGTGCCAGCACTAAGCGGGAGGTTGCCGGGGAGCTGTTTTTT	CASTKREVAGELFF
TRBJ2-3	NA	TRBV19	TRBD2	TGTGCCAGTAGCGGGAGGCTCGGCACAGATACGCAGTATTTT	CASSGRLGTDTQYF
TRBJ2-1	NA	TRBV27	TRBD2	TGTGCCAGCGCCCACGGGAGGGGCAATGAGCAGTTCTTC	CASAHGRGNEQFF
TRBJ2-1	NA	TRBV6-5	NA	TGTGCCAGCAGTTCCGGGACTGCGAGCTCCTACAATGAGCAGTTCTTC	CASSSGTASSYNEQFF
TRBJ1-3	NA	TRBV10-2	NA	TGCGCCAGCAGTGAGTTGACAGCTGGTGGAAACACCATATATTTT	CASSELTAGGNTIYF
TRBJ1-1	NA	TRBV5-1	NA	TGCGCCAGCAGCTTGGAGGGAGGGAACACTGAAGCTTTCTTT	CASSLEGGNTEAFF
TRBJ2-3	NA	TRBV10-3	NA	TGTGCCATCAGTAGGGGAACTAGCACAGATACGCAGTATTTT	CAISRGTSTDTQYF
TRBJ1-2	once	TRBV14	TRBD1	TGTGCCAGCAGCCTCGGGACAGGGGAGGTCCATGGCTACACCTTC	CASSLGTGEVHGYTF
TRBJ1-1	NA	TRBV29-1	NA	TGCAGCGTCGCGGACACCCAAATAGAAGCTTTCTTT	CSVADTQIEAFF
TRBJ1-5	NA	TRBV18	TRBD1	TGTGCCAGCAATGGACAGGGCGGACAGCCCCAGCATTTT	CASNGQGGQPQHF
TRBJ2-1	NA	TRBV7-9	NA	TGTGCCAGCAGCTTAGTCGGTATAGACAATGAGCAGTTCTTC	CASSLVGIDNEQFF
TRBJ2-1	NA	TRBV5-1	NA	TGCGCCAGCAGCTCGTTGGGACAAGCGCTCCTCAATGAGCAGTTCTTC	CASSSLGQALLNEQFF
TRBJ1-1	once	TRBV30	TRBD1	TGTGCCGGTAACCCGGGACAGCGTTTTAACACTGAAGCTTTCTTT	CAGNPGQRFNTEAFF
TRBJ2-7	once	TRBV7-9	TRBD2	TGTGCCAGCAGCTTTATCGGACTAGCGGGCGAGCAGTACTTC	CASSFIGLAGEQYF
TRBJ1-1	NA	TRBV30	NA	TGTGCCTGGAGTTCACGGCGCGGGAAGAAGATAGAAGCTTTCTTT	CAWSSRRGKKIEAFF
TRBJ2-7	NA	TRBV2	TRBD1	TGTGCCAGCATCGGACAGGAATATAACTACGAGCAGTACTTC	CASIGQEYNYEQYF
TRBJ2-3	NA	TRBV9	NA	TGTGCCAGCAGCGTAGGCACAGGAACTGGCACAGATACGCAGTATTTT	CASSVGTGTGTDTQYF
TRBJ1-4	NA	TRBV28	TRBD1	TGTGCCAGCAGTACCTCGGGACAGGGTAATGAAAAACTGTTTTTT	CASSTSGQGNEKLFF
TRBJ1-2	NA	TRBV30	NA	TGTGCCTGGAGTCTAAAAGTCGGTGGCTACACCTTC	CAWSLKVGGYTF
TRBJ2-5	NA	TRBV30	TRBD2	TGTGCCTGGAGTTTAGCGGGCCCCACGGCGTCCGAGACCCAGTACTTC	CAWSLAGPTASETQYF
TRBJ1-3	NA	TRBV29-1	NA	TGCAGCGTTGAAAGGGGGGGATCTGGAAACACCATATATTTT	CSVERGGSGNTIYF
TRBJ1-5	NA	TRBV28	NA	TGTGCCAGTATCGACACTTTTAGCAATCAGCCCCAGCATTTT	CASIDTFSNQPQHF
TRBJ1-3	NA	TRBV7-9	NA	TGTGCCAGCAGCTTATTCCCCTCGCGGGGAAACACCATATATTTT	CASSLFPSRGNTIYF
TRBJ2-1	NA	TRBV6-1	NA	TGTGCCAGCAGTGAAGGTCAAGCCGATGAGCAGTTCTTC	CASSEGQADEQFF
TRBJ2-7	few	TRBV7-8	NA	TGTGCCAGCAGCTTATTGCGGAGTTCTCCCGAGCAGTACTTC	CASSLLRSSPEQYF
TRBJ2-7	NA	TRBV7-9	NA	TGTGCCAGCAGCTTTGGCGGGATTACCTACGAGCAGTACTTC	CASSFGGITYEQYF
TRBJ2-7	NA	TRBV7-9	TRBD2	TGTGCCAGCAGCCCCTCACGAGCGGGGGGCGACGAGCAGTACTTC	CASSPSRAGGDEQYF
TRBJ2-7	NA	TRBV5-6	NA	TGTGCCAGCAGCTTTGCTTCACGGACTGACTACGAGCAGTACTTC	CASSFASRTDYEQYF
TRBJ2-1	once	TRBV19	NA	TGTGCCAGTAGTATCGGGTATTCCTACAATGAGCAGTTCTTC	CASSIGYSYNEQFF
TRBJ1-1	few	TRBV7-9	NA	TGTGCCAGCAGCTTGCCTGTCGGGGTCACTGAAGCTTTCTTT	CASSLPVGVTEAFF
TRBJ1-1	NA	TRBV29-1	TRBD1	TGCAGCGGGAACGACAGGGCGGCCACTGAAGCTTTCTTT	CSGNDRAATEAFF
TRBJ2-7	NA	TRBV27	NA	TGTGCCAGCAGTCCCCAGGGATACGAGCAGTACTTC	CASSPQGYEQYF
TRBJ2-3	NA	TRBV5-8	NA	TGTGCCAGCAGCTTGGGGCTAGAGGTAGATACGCAGTATTTT	CASSLGLEVDTQYF
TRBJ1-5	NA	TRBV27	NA	TGTGCCAGCAGCTGGGCTTACACCAGGGGCCACAATCAGCCCCAGCATTTT	CASSWAYTRGHNQPQHF
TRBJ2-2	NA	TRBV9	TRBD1	TGTGCCAGCAGTAAAGGACAGGGGACGTACACCGGGGAGCTGTTTTTT	CASSKGQGTYTGELFF
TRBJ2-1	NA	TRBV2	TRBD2	TGTGCCAGCATCCTAGACCCGGGGCTAGCGGGTAAGGGGGAGCAGTTCTTC	CASILDPGLAGKGEQFF
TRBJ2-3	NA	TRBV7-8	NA	TGTGCCAGCAGCTTAAGGGGGGGAGATACGCAGTATTTT	CASSLRGGDTQYF
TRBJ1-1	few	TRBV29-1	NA	TGCAGCGTTGACTTCACCGGGAAGAGCACTGAAGCTTTCTTT	CSVDFTGKSTEAFF
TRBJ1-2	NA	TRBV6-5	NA	TGTGCCAGCAGCGCGGGGGGCTGGACGAACTATGGCTACACCTTC	CASSAGGWTNYGYTF
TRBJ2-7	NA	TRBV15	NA	TGTGCCACCGCAGACAGGCTCAGTGGCGACGAGCAGTACTTC	CATADRLSGDEQYF
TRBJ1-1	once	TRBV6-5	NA	TGTGCCAGCAGCGAAGCCCCGGGGGTCACTGAAGCTTTCTTT	CASSEAPGVTEAFF
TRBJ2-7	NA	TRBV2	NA	TGTGCCAGCAGTGACAGGGCTTACGAGCAGTACTTC	CASSDRAYEQYF
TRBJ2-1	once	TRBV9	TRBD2	TGTGCCAGCAGCCCAGAGCGGGGAGCTTCCAATGAGCAGCTCTTC	CASSPERGASNEQLF
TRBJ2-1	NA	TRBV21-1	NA	TGTGCCAGCATCCCATGGACAGGGTATGAGCAGTTCTTC	CASIPWTGYEQFF
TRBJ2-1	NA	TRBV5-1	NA	TGCGCCAGCAGCTCTCAGGTTAACAATGAGCAGTTCTTC	CASSSQVNNEQFF
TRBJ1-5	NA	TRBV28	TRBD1	TGTGCCAGCAGTTCAGGGGGACCGGATCAGCCCCAGCATTTT	CASSSGGPDQPQHF
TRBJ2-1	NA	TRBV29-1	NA	TGCAGCGTAAACACGGGAGCTAACCATGAGCAGTTCTTC	CSVNTGANHEQFF